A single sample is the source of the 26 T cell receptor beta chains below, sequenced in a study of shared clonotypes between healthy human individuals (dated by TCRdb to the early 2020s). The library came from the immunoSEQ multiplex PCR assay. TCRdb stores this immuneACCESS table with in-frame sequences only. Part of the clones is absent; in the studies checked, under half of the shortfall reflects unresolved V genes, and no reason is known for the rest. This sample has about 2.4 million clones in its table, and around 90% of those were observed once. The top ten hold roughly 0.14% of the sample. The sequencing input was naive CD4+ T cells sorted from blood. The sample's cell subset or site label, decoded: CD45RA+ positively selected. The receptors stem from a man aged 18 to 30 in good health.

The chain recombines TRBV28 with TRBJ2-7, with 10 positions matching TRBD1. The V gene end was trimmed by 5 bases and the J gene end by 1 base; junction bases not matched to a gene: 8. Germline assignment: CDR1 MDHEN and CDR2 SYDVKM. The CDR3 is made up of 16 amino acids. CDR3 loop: CASSRPRDRGSYEQYF. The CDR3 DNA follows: TGTGCCAGCAGTCGTCCCCGGGACAGGGGTTCCTACGAGCAGTACTTC.

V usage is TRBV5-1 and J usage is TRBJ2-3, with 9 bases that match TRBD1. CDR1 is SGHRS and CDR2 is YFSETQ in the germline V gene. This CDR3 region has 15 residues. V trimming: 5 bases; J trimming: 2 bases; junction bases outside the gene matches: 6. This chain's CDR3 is CASSPRTGVTDTQYF. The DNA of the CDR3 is TGCGCCAGCAGTCCTCGGACAGGGGTCACAGATACGCAGTATTTT.

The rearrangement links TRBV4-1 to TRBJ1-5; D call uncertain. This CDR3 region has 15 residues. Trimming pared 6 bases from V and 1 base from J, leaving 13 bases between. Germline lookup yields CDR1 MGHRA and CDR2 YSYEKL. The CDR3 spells CASSMEGSSNQPQHF. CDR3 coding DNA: TGCGCCAGCAGTATGGAGGGTTCGAGCAATCAGCCCCAGCATTTT.

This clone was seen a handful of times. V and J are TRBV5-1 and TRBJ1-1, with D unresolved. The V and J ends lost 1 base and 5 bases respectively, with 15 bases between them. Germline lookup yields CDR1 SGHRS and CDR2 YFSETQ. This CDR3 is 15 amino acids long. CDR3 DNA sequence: TGCGCCAGCAGCTTGAAGGCATACATAGGGACTGAAGCTTTCTTT. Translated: CASSLKAYIGTEAFF.

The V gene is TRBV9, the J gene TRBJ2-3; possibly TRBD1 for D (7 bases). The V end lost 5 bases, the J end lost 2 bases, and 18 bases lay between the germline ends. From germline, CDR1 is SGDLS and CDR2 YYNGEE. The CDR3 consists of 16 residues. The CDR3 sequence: CASRPRGDGATDTQYF. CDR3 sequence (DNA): TGTGCCAGCAGACCCAGGGGGGACGGAGCCACAGATACGCAGTATTTT.

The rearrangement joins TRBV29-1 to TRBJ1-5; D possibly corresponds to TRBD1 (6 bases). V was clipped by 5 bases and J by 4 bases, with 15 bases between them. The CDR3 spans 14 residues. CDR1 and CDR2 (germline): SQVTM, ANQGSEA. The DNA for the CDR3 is TGCAGCGTTAAGACAGGTGGTCTGAATCAGCCCCAGCATTTT. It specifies CSVKTGGLNQPQHF. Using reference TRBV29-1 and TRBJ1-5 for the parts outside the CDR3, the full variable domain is SAVISQKPSRDICQRGTSLTIQCQVDSQVTMMFWYRQQPGQSLTLIATANQGSEATYESGFVIDKFPISRPNLTFSTLTVSNMSPEDSSIYLCSVKTGGLNQPQHFGDGTRLSIL.

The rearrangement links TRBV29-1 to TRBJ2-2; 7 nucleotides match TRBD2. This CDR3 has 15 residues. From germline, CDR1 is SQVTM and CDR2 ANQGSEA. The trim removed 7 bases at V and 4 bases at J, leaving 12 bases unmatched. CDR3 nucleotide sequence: TGCAGCGCCAGGACTGATAGCGGGCCCACCGGGGAGCTGTTTTTT. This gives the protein CSARTDSGPTGELFF.

CDR3 sequence (DNA): TGCGCCAGCGCCCGGGACAGCACTAACTATGGCTACACCTTC. This codes for CASARDSTNYGYTF. The chain uses TRBV5-1 and TRBJ1-2, with TRBD1 matching over 7 bases. With 7 bases clipped from V and 0 bases from J, the junction kept 6 bases outside the gene matches. Looked up from germline, CDR1 is SGHRS and CDR2 is YFSETQ. The CDR3 totals 14 residues.

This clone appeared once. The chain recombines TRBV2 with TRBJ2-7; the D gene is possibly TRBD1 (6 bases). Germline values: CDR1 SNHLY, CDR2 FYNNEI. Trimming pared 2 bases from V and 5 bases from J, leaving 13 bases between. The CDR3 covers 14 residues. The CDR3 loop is CASSEFRGINEQYF. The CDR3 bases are TGTGCCAGCAGTGAATTCAGGGGAATCAACGAGCAGTACTTC.

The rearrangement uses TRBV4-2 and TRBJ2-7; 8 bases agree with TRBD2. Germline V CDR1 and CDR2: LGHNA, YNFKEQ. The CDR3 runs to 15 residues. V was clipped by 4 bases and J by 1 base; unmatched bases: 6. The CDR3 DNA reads TGTGCCAGCAGCCCCTCCGGGACTAGATCCTACGAGCAGTACTTC. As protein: CASSPSGTRSYEQYF.

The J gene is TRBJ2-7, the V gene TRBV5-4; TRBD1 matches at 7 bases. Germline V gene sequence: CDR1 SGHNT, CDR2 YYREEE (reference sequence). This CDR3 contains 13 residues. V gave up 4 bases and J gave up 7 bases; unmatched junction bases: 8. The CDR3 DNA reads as TGTGCCAGCAGCCTGGCAGGGGGAATGGAGCAGTACTTC. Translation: CASSLAGGMEQYF.

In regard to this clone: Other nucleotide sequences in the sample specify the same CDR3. CDR3 sequence reads: CASRPGLASDTQYF. CDR3 coding DNA: TGTGCCAGCAGGCCGGGACTAGCTAGCGATACGCAGTATTTT. This chain connects TRBV6-5 to TRBJ2-3; TRBD2 aligns across 9 bases. The germline V gene has CDR1 MNHEY and CDR2 SVGAGI. The J segment lost 6 bases and the V segment lost 6 bases, leaving 7 bases of the junction unmatched. There are 14 residues in the CDR3.

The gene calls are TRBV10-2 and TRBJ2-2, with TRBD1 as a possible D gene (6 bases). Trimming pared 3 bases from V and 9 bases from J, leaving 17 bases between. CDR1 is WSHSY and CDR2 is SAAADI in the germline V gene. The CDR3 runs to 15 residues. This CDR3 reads CASSEGGLGARELFF. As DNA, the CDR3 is TGCGCCAGCAGTGAAGGCGGGTTGGGGGCCCGGGAGCTGTTTTTT.

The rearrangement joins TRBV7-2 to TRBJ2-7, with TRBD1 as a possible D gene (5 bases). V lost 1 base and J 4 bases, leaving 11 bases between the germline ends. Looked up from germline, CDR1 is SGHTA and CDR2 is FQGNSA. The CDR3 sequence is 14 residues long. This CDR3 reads CASSLEYGAYEQYF. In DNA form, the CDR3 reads TGTGCCAGCAGCTTAGAGTATGGGGCGTACGAGCAGTACTTC.

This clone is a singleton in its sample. CDR3 coding DNA: TGTGCCAGCAGTTTCCCAGCGGGGGGGCAGGAGACCCAGTACTTC. Translation: CASSFPAGGQETQYF. The chain combines TRBV6-5 with TRBJ2-5; 10 bases line up with TRBD2. The CDR3 extends over 15 amino acids. Germline assignment: CDR1 MNHEY and CDR2 SVGAGI. V lost 4 bases to trimming and J lost 5 bases; unmatched junction nucleotides: 7.

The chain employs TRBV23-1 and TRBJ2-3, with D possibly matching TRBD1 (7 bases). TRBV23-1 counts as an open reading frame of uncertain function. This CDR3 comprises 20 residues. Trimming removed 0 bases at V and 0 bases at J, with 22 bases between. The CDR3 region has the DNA TGCGCCAGCAGTCAATCGGGGGGTAGACAGGGAAAGGGTAGCACAGATACGCAGTATTTT. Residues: CASSQSGGRQGKGSTDTQYF.

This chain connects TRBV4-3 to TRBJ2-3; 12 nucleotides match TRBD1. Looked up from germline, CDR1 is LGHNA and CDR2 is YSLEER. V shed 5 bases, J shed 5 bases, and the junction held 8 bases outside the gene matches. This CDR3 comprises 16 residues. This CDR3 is CASSVRDRGPGDTQYF. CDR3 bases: TGCGCCAGCAGCGTCCGGGACAGGGGGCCCGGAGATACGCAGTATTTT.

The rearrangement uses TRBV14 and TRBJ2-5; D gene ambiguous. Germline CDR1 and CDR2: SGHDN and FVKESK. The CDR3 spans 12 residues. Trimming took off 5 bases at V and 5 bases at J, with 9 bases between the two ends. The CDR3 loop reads CASSSARETQYF. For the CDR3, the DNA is TGTGCCAGCAGCTCAGCCCGGGAGACCCAGTACTTC.

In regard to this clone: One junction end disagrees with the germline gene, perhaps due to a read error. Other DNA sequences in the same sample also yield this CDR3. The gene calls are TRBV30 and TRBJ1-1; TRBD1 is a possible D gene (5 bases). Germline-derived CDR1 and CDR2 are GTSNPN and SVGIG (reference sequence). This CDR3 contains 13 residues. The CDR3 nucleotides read TGTGCCTGGAGTAGACAGCAGAACACTGAGGCTTTCTTT. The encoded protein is CAWSRQQNTEAFF.

The CDR3 here is CAWRRTASSYEQYF. The CDR3 DNA reads as TGTGCCTGGAGACGGACAGCCAGCTCCTACGAGCAGTACTTC. The J gene is TRBJ2-5, the V gene TRBV30, with a weak D call TRBD1 (6 bases). The end of the DNA is better explained by TRBJ2-7, so the J call may be wrong. Germline V CDR1 and CDR2: GTSNPN, SVGIG (reference sequence). CDR3 size: 14 residues.

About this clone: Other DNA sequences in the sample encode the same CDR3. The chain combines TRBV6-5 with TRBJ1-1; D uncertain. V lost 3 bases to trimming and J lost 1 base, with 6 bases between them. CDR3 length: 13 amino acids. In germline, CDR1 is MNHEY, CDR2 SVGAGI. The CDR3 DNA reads TGTGCCAGCAGTTATGGCGGGAACACTGAAGCTTTCTTT. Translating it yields CASSYGGNTEAFF.

CDR3 protein: CASSPTKDQGGSQPQHF. In DNA form, the CDR3 reads TGTGCCAGCTCCCCCACCAAGGATCAGGGGGGGAGTCAGCCCCAGCATTTT. The V gene is TRBV18, the J gene TRBJ1-5; 7 bases map to TRBD1. The V segment lost 6 bases and the J segment 6 bases; nucleotides outside the gene matches: 17. The CDR3 has 17 residues. Germline-derived CDR1 and CDR2 are KGHSH and LQKENI.

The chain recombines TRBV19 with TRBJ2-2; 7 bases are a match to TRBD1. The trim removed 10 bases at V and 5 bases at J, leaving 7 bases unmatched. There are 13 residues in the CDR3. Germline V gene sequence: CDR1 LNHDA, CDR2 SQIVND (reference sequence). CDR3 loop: CATRDRPTGELFF. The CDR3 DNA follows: TGTGCCACCCGGGACAGACCTACCGGGGAGCTGTTTTTT.

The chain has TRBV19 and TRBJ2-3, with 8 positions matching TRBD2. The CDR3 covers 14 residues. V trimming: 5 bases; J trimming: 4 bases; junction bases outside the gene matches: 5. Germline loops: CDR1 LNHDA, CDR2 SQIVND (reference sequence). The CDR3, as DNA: TGTGCCAGTAGTCCGATGGGACTAGCAGATACGCAGTATTTT. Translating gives CASSPMGLADTQYF.

The DNA for the CDR3 is TGTGCCAGCTCACCACTCAGGTACAATGAGCAGTTCTTC. It specifies CASSPLRYNEQFF. V is TRBV18 and J is TRBJ2-1; D remains ambiguous. The CDR3 totals 13 residues. Germline V gene data show CDR1 as KGHSH and CDR2 as LQKENI. Trimming pared 1 base from V and 4 bases from J, leaving 5 bases between.

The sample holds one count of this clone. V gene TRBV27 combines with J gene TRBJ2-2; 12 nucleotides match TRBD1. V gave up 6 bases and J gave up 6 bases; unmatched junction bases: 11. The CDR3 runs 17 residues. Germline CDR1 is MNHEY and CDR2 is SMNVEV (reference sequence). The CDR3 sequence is CASSSPRDRGLSGELFF. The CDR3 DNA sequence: TGTGCCAGCAGCTCCCCCCGGGACAGGGGGCTGTCCGGGGAGCTGTTTTTT.